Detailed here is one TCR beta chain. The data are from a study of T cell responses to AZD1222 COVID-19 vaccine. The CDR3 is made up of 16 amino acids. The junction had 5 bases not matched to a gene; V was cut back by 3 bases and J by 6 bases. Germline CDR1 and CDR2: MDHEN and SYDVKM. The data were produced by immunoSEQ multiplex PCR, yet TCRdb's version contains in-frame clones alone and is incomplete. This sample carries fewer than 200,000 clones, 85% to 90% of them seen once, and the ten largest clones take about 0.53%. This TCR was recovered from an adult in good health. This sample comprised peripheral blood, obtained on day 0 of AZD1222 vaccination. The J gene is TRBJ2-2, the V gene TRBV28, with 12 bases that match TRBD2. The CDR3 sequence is CASSFYRLAGAGELFF. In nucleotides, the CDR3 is TGTGCCAGCAGTTTCTATCGACTAGCGGGAGCCGGGGAGCTGTTTTTT.